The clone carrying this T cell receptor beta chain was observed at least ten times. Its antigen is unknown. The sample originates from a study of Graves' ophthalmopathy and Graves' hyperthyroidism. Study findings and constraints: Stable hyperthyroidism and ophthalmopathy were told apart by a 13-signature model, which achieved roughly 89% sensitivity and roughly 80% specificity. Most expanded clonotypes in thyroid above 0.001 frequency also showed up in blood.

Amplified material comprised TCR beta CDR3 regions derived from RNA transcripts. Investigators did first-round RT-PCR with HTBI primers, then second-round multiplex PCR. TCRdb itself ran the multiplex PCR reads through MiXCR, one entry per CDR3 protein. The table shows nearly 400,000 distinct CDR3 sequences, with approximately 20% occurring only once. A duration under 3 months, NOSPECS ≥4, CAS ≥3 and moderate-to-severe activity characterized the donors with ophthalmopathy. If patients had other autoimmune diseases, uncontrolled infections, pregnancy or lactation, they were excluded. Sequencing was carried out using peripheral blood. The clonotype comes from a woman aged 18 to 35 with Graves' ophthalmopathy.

For the CDR3, the DNA is TGTGCCAGCAGTCCCCCAGGGAGGGTCGGGGAGCTGTTTTTT. Translating it yields CASSPPGRVGELFF. This chain joins TRBV6-1 and TRBJ2-2; 7 nucleotides match TRBD2. From germline, CDR1 is MNHNS and CDR2 SASEGT. V gave up 5 bases and J gave up 7 bases; unmatched junction bases: 7. This CDR3 is 14 amino acids long.